This TCR beta chain came from a study of T cells after yellow fever vaccination. Study-level background: Fractions of low cell number were prepared using SMART-Seq v4 Ultra Low Input. Study-wide points: The booster response re-showed most primary clones: 95% to 96% CD4, approximately 86% CD8. Researchers cautioned that FACS-sorted repertoires could harbor abundant clonotypes contaminating from the bulk population. Weaker, the secondary response peaked sooner, at day 5 versus 15.

About this clonotype: Its antigen remains unknown.

The CDR3 is made up of 14 amino acids. V dropped 3 bases and J dropped 7; count of bases not matched to a gene: 4. TCRdb reanalysed the 5' RACE reads using MiXCR and keeps one entry per CDR3 protein. The sample includes about 510,000 distinct CDR3 sequences, 21% of them seen just once. The sequencing here drew on PBMCs, taken around 3 weeks after the first yellow fever vaccination. J is TRBJ2-2 and V is TRBV12-3 or TRBV12-4, with 8 bases matching TRBD1. The TCR originated in a man in his late teens or twenties who received the YFV17D yellow fever vaccine. CDR3 DNA: TGTGCCAGCAGTTTGGGACAGGTTGGCGGGGAGCTGTTTTTT. This translates into CASSLGQVGGELFF.